What follows is one T cell receptor beta chain and its context. This specimen comes from a study of blood T cell repertoires in COVID-19. Across the study: The study drew acute and convalescent COVID-19 samples from the United States, Italy and Spain.

The assay was immunoSEQ multiplex PCR, and TCRdb's table has in-frame clones only and misses some. In the table there are roughly 150,000 clones, about 88% of which are singletons. The V segment lost 6 bases and the J segment 3 bases; nucleotides outside the gene matches: 8. Germline assignment: CDR1 MGHRA and CDR2 YSYEKL. The CDR3 length is 15 residues. This sequence was found in a man between 50 and 59 years old who had recovered from COVID-19. Sequencing was carried out using peripheral blood. The V gene is TRBV4-1, the J gene TRBJ2-1; TRBD2 matches at 7 bases. The CDR3 here is CASRRVGGDYNEQFF. Written as DNA, the CDR3 is TGCGCCAGCAGGCGGGTGGGAGGGGACTACAATGAGCAGTTCTTC.